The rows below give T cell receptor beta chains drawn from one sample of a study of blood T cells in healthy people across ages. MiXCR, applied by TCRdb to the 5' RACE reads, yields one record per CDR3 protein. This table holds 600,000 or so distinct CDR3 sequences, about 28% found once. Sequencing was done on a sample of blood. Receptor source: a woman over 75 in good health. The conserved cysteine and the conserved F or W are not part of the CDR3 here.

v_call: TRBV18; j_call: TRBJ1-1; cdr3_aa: ASSPGQGLENTEAF
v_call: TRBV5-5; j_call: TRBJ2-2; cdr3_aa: ASSSTSGGANTGELF
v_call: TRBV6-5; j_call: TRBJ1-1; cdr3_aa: ASSYEGIDTEAF
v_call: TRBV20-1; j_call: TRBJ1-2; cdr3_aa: SATGGYGYT
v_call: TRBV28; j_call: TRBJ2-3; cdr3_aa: ASSSPTASSPDTQY
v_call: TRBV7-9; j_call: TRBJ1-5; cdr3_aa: ASSHWGQGDNQPQH
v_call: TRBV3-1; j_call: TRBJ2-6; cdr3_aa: ASSQELGRRSGANVLT
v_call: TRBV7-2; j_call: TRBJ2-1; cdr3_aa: ASSLVAGHNEQF
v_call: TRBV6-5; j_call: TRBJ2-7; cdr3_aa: ASSYPRVGNEQY
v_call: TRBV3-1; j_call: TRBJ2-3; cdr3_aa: ASSRASGGSTDTQY
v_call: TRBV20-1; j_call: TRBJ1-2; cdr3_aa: SAWDSLGYGYT
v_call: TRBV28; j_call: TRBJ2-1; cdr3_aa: ASSFLRDEQF
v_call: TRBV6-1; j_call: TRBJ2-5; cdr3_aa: ASSDRRGGQGRETQY
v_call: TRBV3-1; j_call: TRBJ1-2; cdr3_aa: ASSQVAGEGYT
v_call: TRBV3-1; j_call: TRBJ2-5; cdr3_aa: ASRAPGETQY
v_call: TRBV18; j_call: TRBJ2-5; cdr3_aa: ASSPTGTGETQY
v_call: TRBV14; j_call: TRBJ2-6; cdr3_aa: ASSQSGRSGANVLT
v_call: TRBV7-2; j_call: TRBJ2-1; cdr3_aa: ASSLVVRTVNEQF
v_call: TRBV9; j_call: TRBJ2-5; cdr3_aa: ASSVAPINEQY
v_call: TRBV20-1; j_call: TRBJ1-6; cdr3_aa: SASLSGTGQASPLH
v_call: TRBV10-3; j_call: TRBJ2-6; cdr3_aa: AIRGDRRLTEANVLT
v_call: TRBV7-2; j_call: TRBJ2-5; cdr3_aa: ASSSLAGGLETQY
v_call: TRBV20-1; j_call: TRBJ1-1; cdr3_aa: SARDLASLNTEAF
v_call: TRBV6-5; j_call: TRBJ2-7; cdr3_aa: ASREGRHSPYEQY
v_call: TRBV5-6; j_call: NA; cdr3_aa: ASSLTSGGGYNEQY
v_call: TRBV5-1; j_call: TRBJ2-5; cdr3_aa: ASSLGLAGSHQETQY
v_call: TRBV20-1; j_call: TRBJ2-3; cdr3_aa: SAKRGAGADTQY
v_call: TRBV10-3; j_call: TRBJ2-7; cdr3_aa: AISDRDGPYEQY
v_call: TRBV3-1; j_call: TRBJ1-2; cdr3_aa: ASSQERAYGYT
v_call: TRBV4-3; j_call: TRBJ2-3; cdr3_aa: ASSSGPRGSSTDTQY
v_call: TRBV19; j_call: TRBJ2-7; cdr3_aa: ASSLSPTDSYEQY
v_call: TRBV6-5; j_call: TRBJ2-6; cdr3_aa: ASSYSGGALPGANVLT
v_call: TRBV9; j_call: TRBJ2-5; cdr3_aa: ASSQLPGRQETQY
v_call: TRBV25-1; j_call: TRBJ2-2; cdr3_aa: ASSEFGTANTGELF
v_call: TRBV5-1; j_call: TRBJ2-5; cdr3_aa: ASSPSGTRLFQETQY
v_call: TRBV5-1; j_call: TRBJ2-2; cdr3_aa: ASSPQTTGELF
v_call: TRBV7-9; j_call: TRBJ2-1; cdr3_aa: SSSPRQFSSYNEQF
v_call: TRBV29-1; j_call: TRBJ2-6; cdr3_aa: SVTSGANVLT
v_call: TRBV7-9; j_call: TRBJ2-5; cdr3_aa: ASSLRSAQGTQY
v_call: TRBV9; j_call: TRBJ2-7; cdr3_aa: ASSFGGDAAVSEQY
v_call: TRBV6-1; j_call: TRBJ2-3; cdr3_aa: ASSVGAGDTQY
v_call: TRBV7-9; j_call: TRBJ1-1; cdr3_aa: ASSPTDGSEAF
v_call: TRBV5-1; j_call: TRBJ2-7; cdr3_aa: ASKKWEGPYEQY
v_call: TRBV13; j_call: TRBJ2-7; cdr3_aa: ASSPPSGGPYEQY
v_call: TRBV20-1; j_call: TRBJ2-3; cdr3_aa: SARRRDTQY
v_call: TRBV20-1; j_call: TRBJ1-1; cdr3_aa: SARPSGGVNTEAF
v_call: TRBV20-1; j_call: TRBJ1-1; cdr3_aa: SASRDTGGTEAF
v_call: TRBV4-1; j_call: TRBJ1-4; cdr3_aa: ASSQGEGRSATNEKLF